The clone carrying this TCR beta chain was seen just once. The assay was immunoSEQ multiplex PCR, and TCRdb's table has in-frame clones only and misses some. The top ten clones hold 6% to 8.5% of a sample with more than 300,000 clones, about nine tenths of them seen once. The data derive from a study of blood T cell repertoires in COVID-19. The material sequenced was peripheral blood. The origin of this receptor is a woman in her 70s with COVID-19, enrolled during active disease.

Here the CDR3 DNA reads TGCGCCAGCAGCTTGACGGTTCCGAACACTGAAGCTTTCTTT. This codes for CASSLTVPNTEAFF. The V call is TRBV5-1, the J call TRBJ1-1; D unresolved. Germline CDR1 SGHRS, CDR2 YFSETQ. This CDR3 region has 14 residues. V was trimmed by 1 base and J by 1 base, leaving 8 bases between them.